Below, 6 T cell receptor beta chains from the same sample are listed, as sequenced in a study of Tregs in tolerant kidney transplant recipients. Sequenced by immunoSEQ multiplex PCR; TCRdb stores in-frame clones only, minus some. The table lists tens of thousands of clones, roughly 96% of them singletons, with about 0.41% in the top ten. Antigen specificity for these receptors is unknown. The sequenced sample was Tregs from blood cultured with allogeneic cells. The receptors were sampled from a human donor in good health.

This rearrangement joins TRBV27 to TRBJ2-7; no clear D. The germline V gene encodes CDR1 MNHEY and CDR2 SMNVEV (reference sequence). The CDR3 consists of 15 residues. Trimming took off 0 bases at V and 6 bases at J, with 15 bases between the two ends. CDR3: CASSLSLSKVGEQYF. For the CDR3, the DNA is TGTGCCAGCAGTTTATCGCTGAGTAAAGTGGGCGAGCAGTACTTC.

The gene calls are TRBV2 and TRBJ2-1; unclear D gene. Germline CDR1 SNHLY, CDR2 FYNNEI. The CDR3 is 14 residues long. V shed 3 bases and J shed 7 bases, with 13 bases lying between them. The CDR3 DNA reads TGTGCCAGCAGTGACCGACCCCTTGGGAATGAGCAGTTCTTC. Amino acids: CASSDRPLGNEQFF.

CDR3 sequence reads: CASSWDNQPQHF. The CDR3, as DNA: TGTGCCAGCAGCTGGGATAATCAGCCCCAGCATTTT. This chain uses TRBV7-2 with TRBJ1-5; no definite D call. The germline V and J ends were trimmed by 4 bases and 4 bases, with 5 bases remaining between them. This CDR3 spans 12 amino acids. Germline values: CDR1 SGHTA, CDR2 FQGNSA.

The CDR3 spells CASSNGGGAFPSYEQYF. The CDR3 DNA sequence: TGCGCCAGCAGCAACGGTGGGGGAGCCTTCCCTTCCTACGAGCAGTACTTC. The chain combines TRBV5-1 with TRBJ2-7, with D possibly being TRBD1 or TRBD2 (5 bases each). The CDR3 covers 17 residues. V lost 4 bases and J lost 1, with 21 bases in between. CDR1 is SGHRS and CDR2 is YFSETQ in the germline V gene.

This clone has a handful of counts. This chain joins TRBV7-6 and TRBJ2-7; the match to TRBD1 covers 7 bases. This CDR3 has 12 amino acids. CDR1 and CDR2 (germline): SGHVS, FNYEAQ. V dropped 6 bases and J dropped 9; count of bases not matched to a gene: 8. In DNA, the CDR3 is TGTGCCAGCAGTTCAGGGGGTTTAAGGCAGTACTTC. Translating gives CASSSGGLRQYF.

The CDR3 region is CASSVLSALAGRHNEQFF. CDR3 DNA sequence: TGCGCCAGCAGTGTCCTCTCAGCGCTAGCGGGGCGGCACAATGAGCAGTTCTTC. The V gene is TRBV10-1, the J gene TRBJ2-1, with TRBD2 matching over 9 bases. Trimming cost V 4 bases and J 5 bases; bases outside gene matches: 15. The germline gives CDR1 WNHNN, CDR2 SYGVQD (reference sequence). The CDR3 totals 18 residues.